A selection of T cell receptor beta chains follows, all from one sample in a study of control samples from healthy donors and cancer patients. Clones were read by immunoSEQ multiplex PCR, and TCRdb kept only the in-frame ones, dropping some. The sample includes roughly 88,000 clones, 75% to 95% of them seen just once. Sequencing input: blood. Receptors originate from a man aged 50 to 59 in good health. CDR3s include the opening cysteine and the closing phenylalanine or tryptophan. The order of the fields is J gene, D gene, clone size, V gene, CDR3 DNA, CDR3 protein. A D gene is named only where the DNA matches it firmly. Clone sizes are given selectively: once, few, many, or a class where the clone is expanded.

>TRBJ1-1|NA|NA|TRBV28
TGTGCCAGCAGTTTAGCGCCGGACACTGAAGCTTTCTTT
CASSLAPDTEAFF
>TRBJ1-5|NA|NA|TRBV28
TGTGCCAGCAGTTTGGGTTGGAGGGATGGCAATCAGCCCCAGCATTTT
CASSLGWRDGNQPQHF
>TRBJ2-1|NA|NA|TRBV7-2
TGTGCCAGCAGTCCCGGGACACCCTACAATGAGCAGTTCTTC
CASSPGTPYNEQFF
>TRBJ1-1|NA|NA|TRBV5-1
TGCGCCAGCAGCTTGACGACGGCCTCAAACACTGAAGCTTTCTTT
CASSLTTASNTEAFF
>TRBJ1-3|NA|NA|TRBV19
TGTGCCAGTAGTATTGACCCTGCCGGCACCATATATTTT
CASSIDPAGTIYF
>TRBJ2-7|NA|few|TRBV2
TGTGCCAGCAGTAGGACCTACGAGCAGTACTTC
CASSRTYEQYF
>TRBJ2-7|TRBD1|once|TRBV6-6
TGTGCCAGCAGACATCGGGACAGGTCCTACGAGCAGTACTTC
CASRHRDRSYEQYF
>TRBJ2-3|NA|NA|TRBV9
TGTGCCAGCAGCGCTGGGACACAAGGTACGCAGTATTTT
CASSAGTQGTQYF
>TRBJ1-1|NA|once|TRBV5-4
TGTGCCAGCAGCTTGGTGTCGGCACCCACTGAAGCTTTCTTT
CASSLVSAPTEAFF
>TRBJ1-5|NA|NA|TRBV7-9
TGTGCCAGCAGCGCCGGGACTGGTCAGCCCCAGCATTTT
CASSAGTGQPQHF
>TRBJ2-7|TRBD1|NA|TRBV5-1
TGCGCCAGCAGCTTGGCCGCGACAGGGAGCGATTGGTACTTC
CASSLAATGSDWYF
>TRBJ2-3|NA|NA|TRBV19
TGTGCCAGTAGTTCGAAGACTAGTCTTGACACAGATACGCAGTATTTT
CASSSKTSLDTDTQYF
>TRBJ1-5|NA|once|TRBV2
TGTGCCAGCAGGTTAAATACAGGGAGCAATCAGCCCCAGCATTTT
CASRLNTGSNQPQHF
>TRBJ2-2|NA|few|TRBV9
TGTGCCAGCAGCGCCAGGGTCACCGGGGAGCTGTTTTTT
CASSARVTGELFF
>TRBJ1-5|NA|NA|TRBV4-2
TGTGCCAGCAGCCAAGAAATAACAGTGAATCAGCCCCAGCATTTT
CASSQEITVNQPQHF
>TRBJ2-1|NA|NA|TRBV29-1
TGCAGCACTGGATCCTACTCTAATGAGCAGTTCTTC
CSTGSYSNEQFF
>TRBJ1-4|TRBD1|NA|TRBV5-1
TGCGCCAGCAGCCTCCAGGGGGCGCATGAAAAACTGTTTTTT
CASSLQGAHEKLFF
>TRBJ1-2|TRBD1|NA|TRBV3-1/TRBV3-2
TGTGCCAGCAGCCACGGGACAGTAGGTGGCTACACCTTC
CASSHGTVGGYTF
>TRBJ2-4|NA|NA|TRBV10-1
TGCGCCAGCAGTGATTTGAATAAAAACATTCAGTACTTC
CASSDLNKNIQYF
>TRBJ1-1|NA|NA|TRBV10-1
TGCGCCAGCAGTGGACAGAGCTTTGAAGCTTTCTTT
CASSGQSFEAFF
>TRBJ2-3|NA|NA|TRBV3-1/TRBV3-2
TGTGCCAGCAGCCAAACGGACGGGAGCACAGATACGCAGTATTTT
CASSQTDGSTDTQYF
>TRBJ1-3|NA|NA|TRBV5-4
TGTGCCAGCGCGACAGACCCTTTCAGCTCTGGAAACACCATATATTTT
CASATDPFSSGNTIYF
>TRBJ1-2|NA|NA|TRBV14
TGTGCCAGCAGCCAAGATAGAGCTGGGGGCTACACCTTC
CASSQDRAGGYTF
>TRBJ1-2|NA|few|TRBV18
TGTGCCAGCTCACCAAGTCGTGAGGGGAGGTCCTATGGCTACACCTTC
CASSPSREGRSYGYTF
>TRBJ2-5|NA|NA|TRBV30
TGTGCCTGGAGTGGCCCTAGTCGGAACCAAGAGACCCAGTACTTC
CAWSGPSRNQETQYF
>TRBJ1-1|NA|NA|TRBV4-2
TGTGCCAGCAGCCAAGATCACAGTTTGAACACTGAAGCTTTCTTT
CASSQDHSLNTEAFF
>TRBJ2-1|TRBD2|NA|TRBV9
TGTGCCAGCAGCGAATCTAGCGGACCTTCCAATGAGCAGTTCTTC
CASSESSGPSNEQFF
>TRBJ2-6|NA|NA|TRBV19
TGTGCCAGTACCCAATTTGTAGGGCCTGGGGCCAACGTCCTGACTTTC
CASTQFVGPGANVLTF
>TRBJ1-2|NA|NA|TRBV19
TGTGCCAGTAGTTACCCGAACCGGTATGGCTACACCTTC
CASSYPNRYGYTF
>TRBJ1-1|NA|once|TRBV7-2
TGTGCCAGCAGCCCAAATGGGGGGAACACTGAAGCTTTCTTT
CASSPNGGNTEAFF
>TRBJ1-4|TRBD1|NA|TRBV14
TGTGCCAGCAGCCCCACAGGGGCAGGGGAAAAACTGTTTTTT
CASSPTGAGEKLFF